This T cell receptor (beta chain) was observed in a study of shared clonotypes between healthy human individuals. For the study at large: Three men and a couple of women, aged 18 to 49, were donors.

Data came from immunoSEQ multiplex PCR; TCRdb stores just in-frame clones and leaves some out. There are roughly 720,000 clones in the sample; around 90% occur only once, and 34% lies in the top ten. V dropped 1 base and J dropped 4 bases, with 11 bases sitting between them. The germline V gene encodes CDR1 MDHEN and CDR2 SYDVKM. The CDR3 covers 15 residues. The source material was memory CD8+ T cells from PBMCs. Sample subset: CD45RO+ cells pooled with CCR7-negative TemRA cells. The receptor's source is a man younger than 30 in good health. Some clones in this sample may be carry-over from other donors' samples. The V call is TRBV28, the J call TRBJ1-5; maybe TRBD1 (5 bases). In DNA, the CDR3 is TGTGCCAGCAGTTTATCGTTTGGGGGAAATCAGCCCCAGCATTTT. Translating gives CASSLSFGGNQPQHF.